Presented here are 12 T cell receptor beta chains from one specimen sequenced in a study of breast tumors, draining lymph nodes, adjacent tissues. TCRdb recomputed calls from the multiplex PCR reads with MiXCR, one row per CDR3 protein. Here the sample spans tens of thousands of distinct CDR3 sequences, approximately 57% being singletons. The sample comprised breast tumor tissue. Every receptor here comes from a female donor with breast cancer. Some clones in this sample may be carry-over from other donors' samples.

This clonotype was observed at least ten times. CDR3 sequence (DNA): TGTGCCAGCAGCGTAGCCGGGGGGGGGGAGCAGTACTTC. Translated: CASSVAGGGEQYF. The chain is built from TRBV9 and TRBJ2-7, with 8 nucleotides matching TRBD2. Per the germline V gene, CDR1 is SGDLS and CDR2 is YYNGEE. This CDR3 has 13 amino acids. Trimming removed 0 bases from V and 7 bases from J; junction bases left unmatched: 3.

This clonotype was detected many times. This chain links TRBV6-1 with TRBJ1-2; D is perhaps TRBD1 (5 bases). Per the germline V gene, CDR1 is MNHNS and CDR2 is SASEGT. The CDR3 sequence is 14 residues long. Trimming pared 4 bases from V and 4 bases from J, leaving 13 bases between. CDR3 region: CASSAPRAPYGYTF. The CDR3 DNA reads TGTGCCAGCAGTGCCCCCAGGGCCCCCTATGGCTACACCTTC.

This clonotype was recorded many times. The chain couples TRBV29-1 to TRBJ2-1; D remains unclear. The CDR3 is 13 amino acids. Trimming stripped 4 bases from V and 7 bases from J, with 14 bases between. Germline CDR1 and CDR2: SQVTM and ANQGSEA. CDR3 residues: CSVGGRSLNEQFF. CDR3 nucleotide sequence: TGCAGCGTTGGCGGCAGATCTCTAAATGAGCAGTTCTTC.

The chain combines TRBV2 with TRBJ1-5; D uncertain. V was trimmed by 6 bases and J by 0 bases, leaving 12 bases between them. Germline lookup yields CDR1 SNHLY and CDR2 FYNNEI. The CDR3 loop spans 15 amino acids. The CDR3 DNA reads TGTGCCAGCAGCGACACCCCGAATAGCAATCAGCCCCAGCATTTT. Its protein product is CASSDTPNSNQPQHF.

The CDR3 sequence: CASSFRTSGSGGETQYF. The CDR3 DNA sequence: TGTGCCAGCAGTTTCCGGACTAGCGGGAGCGGGGGAGAGACCCAGTACTTC. V gene TRBV12-3 or TRBV12-4 combines with J gene TRBJ2-5, with TRBD2 matching over 13 bases. The CDR3 loop spans 17 amino acids. Trimming removed 3 bases from V and 4 bases from J; junction bases left unmatched: 8.

To note about this clonotype: The conserved closing phenylalanine or tryptophan is absent in this CDR3, likely reflecting a read error. The chain joins TRBV3-1 to TRBJ1-2; D call uncertain. The ends were cut back, 4 bases at V and 2 bases at J, with 11 bases in the middle. From germline, CDR1 is LGHDT and CDR2 YNNKEL (reference sequence). The CDR3 runs to 14 residues. This CDR3 reads CASSRLGINYGYTL. Written as DNA, the CDR3 is TGTGCCAGCAGCCGCTTAGGGATAAACTATGGCTACACCCTC.

This sequence joins TRBV20-1 and TRBJ1-6, with D possibly matching TRBD1 (6 bases). The germline CDR1 and CDR2 sequences are DFQATT and SNEGSKA (reference sequence). This CDR3 spans 17 amino acids. V gave up 3 bases and J gave up 6 bases, with 21 bases separating them. The CDR3: CSASGGTPGTSNSPLHF. DNA of the CDR3: TGCAGTGCTAGTGGCGGGACACCAGGAACCTCTAATTCACCCCTCCACTTT.

The rearrangement links TRBV20-1 to TRBJ2-5, with TRBD1 matching 9 bases. The CDR3 extends over 13 amino acids. V trimming: 6 bases; J trimming: 9 bases; junction bases outside the gene matches: 11. Germline V gene lookup returns CDR1 DFQATT and CDR2 SNEGSKA (reference sequence). The CDR3 DNA follows: TGCAGTGCCCGAACAGGGGGCAGGCAGCCCCAGTACTTC. The encoded protein is CSARTGGRQPQYF.

This clonotype was recorded at least ten times. This chain joins TRBV5-8 and TRBJ1-4; 7 bases fit TRBD1. In germline, CDR1 is SGHTS, CDR2 YDEGEE. The J segment lost 3 bases and the V segment lost 4 bases, leaving 6 bases of the junction unmatched. The CDR3 contains 15 residues. The CDR3 region has the DNA TGTGCCAGCAGCCCCGACAGGGCGGCTAATGAAAAACTGTTTTTT. Translated: CASSPDRAANEKLFF.

This clonotype has only a few counts. V usage is TRBV6-2 or TRBV6-3 and J usage is TRBJ2-7; the match to TRBD2 covers 10 bases. The junction had 15 bases not matched to a gene; V was cut back by 0 bases and J by 4 bases. CDR1 MNHEY and CDR2 SVGEGT come from the germline V gene. The CDR3 length is 19 residues. CDR3 bases: TGTGCCAGCAGTTACTCATTGGTAGCGGGAGGACATTCCTCTTACGAGCAGTACTTC. It is translated as CASSYSLVAGGHSSYEQYF.

The chain uses TRBV20-1 and TRBJ2-1, with 14 bases matching TRBD2. This CDR3 contains 17 residues. J gave up 0 bases and V 6 bases, and 7 bases lay outside the gene matches. The V gene's germline CDR1 is DFQATT and CDR2 SNEGSKA (reference sequence). The CDR3 bases are TGCAGTGCCACGACTAGCGGGGGGGGGAGCTCCTACAATGAGCAGTTCTTC. Amino acid sequence: CSATTSGGGSSYNEQFF.

As for this clonotype: The conserved closing phenylalanine or tryptophan is absent in this CDR3, likely reflecting a read error. This chain links TRBV29-1 with TRBJ2-5, with 7 bases lining up with TRBD2. CDR1 and CDR2 (germline): SQVTM, ANQGSEA. The CDR3 runs to 13 residues. After removal of 8 bases from V and 2 bases from J, the junction contained 8 bases not matched to a gene. CDR3 sequence (DNA): TGCAGCTCCGGGGAGGGGTTTCAAGAGACCCAGTACTTA. It translates to CSSGEGFQETQYL.